The entry below gives a single T cell receptor (beta chain) sequence along with its context. The CDR3 extends over 16 amino acids. Trimming cost V 5 bases and J 4 bases; bases outside gene matches: 9. Germline V lookup: CDR1 MDHEN, CDR2 SYDVKM. This sample was taken from a study of CD4+ T cells in melanoma. Libraries were prepared by immunoSEQ multiplex PCR; TCRdb keeps only in-frame clonotypes and omits some of them. The data show about 110,000 clones, roughly 90% seen once. The receptor comes from a human donor with melanoma. The specimen was peripheral blood. The genes are TRBV28 and TRBJ2-1, with 9 positions matching TRBD2. The CDR3 region is CASSPRSGGQYNEQFF. Here the CDR3 DNA reads TGTGCCAGCAGTCCAAGAAGCGGGGGGCAATACAATGAGCAGTTCTTC.